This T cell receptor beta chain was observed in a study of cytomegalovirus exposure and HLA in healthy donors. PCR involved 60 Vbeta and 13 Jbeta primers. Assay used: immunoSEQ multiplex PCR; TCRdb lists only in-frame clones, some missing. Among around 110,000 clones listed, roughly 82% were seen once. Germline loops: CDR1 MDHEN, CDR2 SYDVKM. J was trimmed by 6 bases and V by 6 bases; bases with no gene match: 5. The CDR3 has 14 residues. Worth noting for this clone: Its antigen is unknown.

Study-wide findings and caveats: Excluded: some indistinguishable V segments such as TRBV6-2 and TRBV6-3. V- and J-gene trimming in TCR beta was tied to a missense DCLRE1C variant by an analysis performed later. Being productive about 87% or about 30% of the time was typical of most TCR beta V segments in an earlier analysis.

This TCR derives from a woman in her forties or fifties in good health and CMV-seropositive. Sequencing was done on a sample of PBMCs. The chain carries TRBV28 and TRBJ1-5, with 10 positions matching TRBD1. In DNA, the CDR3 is TGTGCCAGCAGCCAGACAGGGGGCCGTCAGCCCCAGCATTTT. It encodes CASSQTGGRQPQHF.